The sequence of this T cell receptor (beta chain) was determined in a study of blood T cell repertoires in COVID-19. Overall study: Samples came from the United States, Italy and Spain, spanning acute and convalescent COVID-19. Sources were T cells, B-cell-depleted T cells, or PBMCs; the material itself was cDNA or gDNA.

The germline V gene encodes CDR1 MNHEY and CDR2 SMNVEV (reference sequence). The CDR3 sequence is 16 residues long. V shed 6 bases and J shed 3 bases, with 18 bases lying between them. In the authors' workflow: Reference gene primer amplification gave nucleated cell count estimates. Using immunoSEQ multiplex PCR, the repertoire was profiled, and TCRdb retains in-frame clones only, with some absent. D and trimming were read from the DNA, whereas the V and J calls and clone size are those reported in that table. The data show around 160,000 clones, with around 92% seen just once and 2.5% to 3.5% held by the top ten.

This chain links TRBV27 with TRBJ1-5; D is possibly TRBD1 (6 bases). The clonotype comes from a man between 60 and 70 years old with acute or convalescent COVID-19. The sample consisted of peripheral blood. The CDR3 DNA sequence: TGTGCCAGCAGAGGCTCTACAGGGACCCCCAATCAGCCCCAGCATTTT. It specifies CASRGSTGTPNQPQHF.